A selection of T cell receptor beta chains follows, all from one sample in a study of blood T cell repertoires in COVID-19. Data came from immunoSEQ multiplex PCR; TCRdb stores just in-frame clones and leaves some out. The sample has over 45,000 clones, around 79% seen once; the top ten hold 15% to 20%. Sequencing was carried out using peripheral blood. The receptors stem from a human donor with active or convalescent COVID-19. The donor label of this sample is uncertain. Each CDR3 is given with its conserved first and last residue. Each record gives: D gene, clone size, V gene, J gene, CDR3 DNA, CDR3 protein. D genes are given only for firm matches. A row's size may be missing; if present it is once, few, many or a size class.

>.|few|TRBV3-1/TRBV3-2|TRBJ1-2
TGTGCCAGCGGGGGGGACTATGGCTACACCTTC
CASGGDYGYTF
>.|.|TRBV12-3/TRBV12-4|TRBJ1-2
TGTGCCAGCAGTTTAATGGGGGCTTATGGCTACACCTTC
CASSLMGAYGYTF
>.|.|TRBV19|TRBJ1-6
TGTGCCAGTATTCCTACAGGTGGACGAAATTCACCCCTCCACTTT
CASIPTGGRNSPLHF
>TRBD2|few|TRBV5-1|TRBJ2-7
TGCGCCAGCAGCTTGGCCGACGCGACTAGCGGAACCTACGAGCAGTACTTC
CASSLADATSGTYEQYF
>TRBD2|few|TRBV3-1/TRBV3-2|TRBJ2-3
TGTGCCAGCAGCCTAAAGGGGAGTAGCGGGAGGGCCCCCCACACGCAGTATTTT
CASSLKGSSGRAPHTQYF
>TRBD2|.|TRBV28|TRBJ2-7
TGTGCCAGCTTACCTCAACTAGCGGGAGGGAGCGAGCAGTACTTC
CASLPQLAGGSEQYF
>TRBD1|.|TRBV6-4|TRBJ2-6
TGTGCCAGCAGTCGGGACAGCTCTGGGGCCAACGTCCTGACTTTC
CASSRDSSGANVLTF
>TRBD1|.|TRBV9|TRBJ1-6
TGTGCCAGCAGCCCCGGACAGGGGAAGAATTCACCCCTCCACTTT
CASSPGQGKNSPLHF
>.|once|TRBV6-5|TRBJ2-7
TGTGCCAGCAGTTACTCGACGGTGGTAGCTTCATACGAGCAGTACTTC
CASSYSTVVASYEQYF
>TRBD1|once|TRBV27|TRBJ2-7
TGTGCCAGCAGTTTATTGCCCGGGACAGGGGGGTTAGAGCAGTACTTC
CASSLLPGTGGLEQYF
>.|once|TRBV9|TRBJ2-3
TGTGCCAGCAGCGTAGGGCAGGGCACAGATACGCAGTATTTT
CASSVGQGTDTQYF
>TRBD2|.|TRBV5-5|TRBJ2-3
TGTGCCAGCAGCTTGACTAGCGGGAGGTCCTTGACAGATACGCAGTATTTT
CASSLTSGRSLTDTQYF
>TRBD1|.|TRBV7-8|TRBJ2-3
TGTGCCAGCAGCTTCGACAGGGGGCACGCAGATACGCAGTATTTT
CASSFDRGHADTQYF
>.|.|TRBV5-4|TRBJ2-2
TGTGCCAGCAGAACCGGGGGTACGGGGTCCGGGAACACCGGGGAGCTGTTTTTT
CASRTGGTGSGNTGELFF
>.|.|TRBV15|TRBJ2-7
TGTGCCACCAGCAGAGATGTGAGCTACGAGCAGTACTTC
CATSRDVSYEQYF
>.|.|TRBV18|TRBJ2-3
TGTGCCAGCTCACCACCAGGGGTCCGGGATACGCAGTATTTT
CASSPPGVRDTQYF
>.|many|TRBV30|TRBJ1-1
TGTGCCTGGAGTGTACTGGGGGAAGGAGGGACTGAAGCTTTCTTT
CAWSVLGEGGTEAFF
>.|.|TRBV9|TRBJ2-5
TGTGCCAGCAGCCCAGGGGTCCAGGAGACCCAGTACTTC
CASSPGVQETQYF
>.|.|TRBV5-1|TRBJ2-3
TGCGCCAGCGGCAGGGGCACAGATACGCAGTATTTT
CASGRGTDTQYF
>TRBD1|.|TRBV13|TRBJ2-7
TGTGCCAGCAGCAGCCGGAGGACAGGGGGCTCCTACGAGCAGTACTTC
CASSSRRTGGSYEQYF
>.|.|TRBV4-3|TRBJ2-2
TGCGCCAGCAGCCAAGAGGGTGCGGGAAGGGCCGGGGAGCTGTTTTTT
CASSQEGAGRAGELFF
>TRBD1|.|TRBV24-1|TRBJ1-2
TGTGCCACCAGTTCGGGACAGGGGAGGTATGGCTACACCTTC
CATSSGQGRYGYTF
>TRBD1|.|TRBV30|TRBJ1-2
TGTGCCTGGAGTGGGAACAGGGGGGGCTACACCTTC
CAWSGNRGGYTF
>TRBD2|.|TRBV9|TRBJ2-3
TGTGCCAGCAGCGTAGAGAAAGGGACTAGCGGGAGGGGCACAGATACGCAGTATTTT
CASSVEKGTSGRGTDTQYF
>TRBD1|.|TRBV5-1|TRBJ1-6
TGCGCCAGCAAGCAGACAGGGGGCGTGAATTCACCCCTCCACTTT
CASKQTGGVNSPLHF
>.|few|TRBV21-1|TRBJ2-2
TGTGCCAGCAGCAAAAAGAAGGGAACAGGGGGCTCCGGGGAGCTGTTTTTT
CASSKKKGTGGSGELFF
>TRBD1|.|TRBV6-5|TRBJ2-1
TGTGCCAGCAGTAGGATAGGGGGCGATGAGCAGTTCTTC
CASSRIGGDEQFF
>TRBD2|.|TRBV6-5|TRBJ2-7
TGTGCCAGCAGCGGGGGGACTAGCGGTTCCTACGAGCAGTACTTC
CASSGGTSGSYEQYF
>TRBD2|few|TRBV5-1|TRBJ2-5
TGCGCCAGCAGCTTGAATGTTCGTCCAGCGGGAGGAGAGACCCAGTACTTC
CASSLNVRPAGGETQYF
>TRBD1|.|TRBV11-1|TRBJ2-2
TGTGCCAGCTCAACAGGGGGCTACACCGGGGAGCTGTTTTTT
CASSTGGYTGELFF
>.|.|TRBV2|TRBJ2-2
TGTGCCAGCAGTGACTCGGCTCAGGGTATCGGGGAGCTGTTTTTT
CASSDSAQGIGELFF
>.|.|TRBV27|TRBJ1-3
TGTGCCAGCAGTCTAGGGACTGGCTTCTCTGGAAACACCATATATTTT
CASSLGTGFSGNTIYF
>.|.|TRBV19|TRBJ1-2
TGTGCCAGTAGTGAAGAGGATTATGGCTACACCTTC
CASSEEDYGYTF
>.|.|TRBV7-3|TRBJ1-6
TGTGCCAGCAGCGATGGTAGAGCGCCAATTTCACCCCTCCACTTT
CASSDGRAPISPLHF
>TRBD1|.|TRBV19|TRBJ2-3
TGTGCCAGTAGTAGGGGACAGGGGAACACAGATACGCAGTATTTT
CASSRGQGNTDTQYF
>TRBD2|.|TRBV5-1|TRBJ2-1
TGCGCCAGCAGCTCCGGGACTACCTCTAGGGAGCAGTTCTTC
CASSSGTTSREQFF
>TRBD2|once|TRBV29-1|TRBJ2-1
TGCAGCGTCCCCGCTAGCGGGAGCTCCTACAATGAGCAGTTCTTC
CSVPASGSSYNEQFF
>.|.|TRBV7-9|TRBJ1-3
TGTGCCAGCAGCTTAATTTCAGTGCGGACTGGAAACACCATATATTTT
CASSLISVRTGNTIYF
>TRBD1|.|TRBV7-2|TRBJ1-1
TGTGCCAGCAGCTTGAAGGACAGGGGCTTCAACACTGAAGCTTTCTTT
CASSLKDRGFNTEAFF
>.|once|TRBV4-1|TRBJ2-3
TGCGCCAGCAGCCCGCGCAGGGGAAGCACAGATACGCAGTATTTT
CASSPRRGSTDTQYF
>.|.|TRBV12-3/TRBV12-4|TRBJ1-5
TGTGCCAGCAGTAGTTCCAGGGATCAGCCCCAGCATTTT
CASSSSRDQPQHF
>.|large|TRBV29-1|TRBJ2-1
TGCAGCGTTGAAGATCCGGAGGGCCGTTCAGTGTACGCCTACAATGAGCAGTTCTTC
CSVEDPEGRSVYAYNEQFF
>TRBD1|.|TRBV5-1|TRBJ2-5
TGCGCCAGCAGCTTGGTCGGGACAGGGGGCCAAGAGACCCAGTACTTC
CASSLVGTGGQETQYF
>.|.|TRBV5-1|TRBJ2-3
TGCGCCAGCAGCTTGGACGGTGGGGGCGGCTCAGATACGCAGTATTTT
CASSLDGGGGSDTQYF
>.|few|TRBV9|TRBJ2-7
TGTGCCAGCAGCGCCGCTAGCGCTAGCTCCTACGAGCAGTACTTC
CASSAASASSYEQYF
>TRBD1|.|TRBV28|TRBJ2-4
TGTGCCAGCAGTCGGGGGGGACAGGGGAAAAACATTCAGTACTTC
CASSRGGQGKNIQYF
>TRBD2|.|TRBV4-1|TRBJ2-3
TGCGCCAGCAGCCTAGCCGGGACTAGCGGGAGGGCGGGGACAGATACGCAGTATTTT
CASSLAGTSGRAGTDTQYF
>TRBD1|.|TRBV2|TRBJ1-5
TGTGCCAGCAGTGATTTAACAGGGGCTGGGCATTTT
CASSDLTGAGHF
>TRBD2|few|TRBV5-1|TRBJ2-1
TGCGCCAGCAGCTTGGAGGGGCTAGCGGAAAGGAATGAGCAGTTCTTC
CASSLEGLAERNEQFF
>.|.|TRBV27|TRBJ2-2
TGTGCCAGCAGTCGACAGGCCCTGAACACCGGGGAGCTGTTTTTT
CASSRQALNTGELFF
>.|.|TRBV11-2|TRBJ2-7
TGTGCCAGCAGCACCGGGACAAATTCCTACGAGCAGTACTTC
CASSTGTNSYEQYF
>.|.|TRBV3-1/TRBV3-2|TRBJ1-1
TGTGCCAGCAGCCAACGAGACAGGAACACTGAAGCTTTCTTT
CASSQRDRNTEAFF